This entry lists 10 T cell receptor beta chains sequenced from one sample in a study of T cells in Graves' hyperthyroidism and ophthalmopathy. Amplified TCR beta CDR3 regions derived from RNA transcripts. The HTBI primer set was used in a first-round RT-PCR of the TCR CDR3. Using its own MiXCR run on the multiplex PCR reads, TCRdb lists one record per CDR3 protein. Of approximately 400,000 distinct CDR3 sequences detected, over 11% appear once; the ten largest clones hold around 10%. Sequencing used blood. All receptors derive from a woman aged 60-75 years with Graves' hyperthyroidism.

Only a few counts were recorded for this clonotype. This chain links TRBV20-1 with TRBJ1-5, with TRBD1 identical over 9 bases. This CDR3 region has 15 residues. Germline-derived CDR1 and CDR2 are DFQATT and SNEGSKA (reference sequence). V lost 5 bases and J lost 0; bases outside the gene matches: 5. Written as DNA, the CDR3 is TGCAGTGCTCAGACAGGGGGTTTTAGCAATCAGCCCCAGCATTTT. This translates into CSAQTGGFSNQPQHF.

In this sample, this clonotype turned up many times. This chain connects TRBV5-1 to TRBJ2-7; D may be TRBD2 (5 bases). The CDR3 totals 15 residues. V was trimmed by 5 bases and J by 2 bases, leaving 17 bases between them. Germline loops: CDR1 SGHRS, CDR2 YFSETQ. The CDR3 here is CASRATWGATYEQYF. DNA of the CDR3: TGCGCCAGCAGAGCTACCTGGGGAGCAACCTACGAGCAGTACTTC.

The chain employs TRBV19 and TRBJ2-3; 8 nucleotides match TRBD2. Germline CDR1 LNHDA, CDR2 SQIVND (reference sequence). J lost 3 bases, V lost 8 bases, and 16 bases had no gene match. The CDR3 has 17 amino acids. CDR3 amino acids: CASRRRGAGAVTDTQYF. For the CDR3, the DNA is TGTGCCAGTCGAAGGAGGGGAGCGGGAGCGGTGACAGATACGCAGTATTTT.

V and J are TRBV20-1 and TRBJ2-2; D call uncertain. The V end lost 2 bases, the J end lost 5 bases, and 12 bases lay between the germline ends. Germline V lookup: CDR1 DFQATT, CDR2 SNEGSKA (reference sequence). This CDR3 is built from 14 residues. The CDR3, as DNA: TGCAGTGCTAGATCTATTACCGGGACCGGGGAGCTGTTTTTT. Translation gives CSARSITGTGELFF.

On this clonotype: Mismatch with germline at one junction end may stem from a read error. The chain employs TRBV5-1 and TRBJ2-3, with unresolved D. The CDR3 is 16 amino acids. The V gene's germline CDR1 is SGHRS and CDR2 YFSETQ. The CDR3 DNA sequence: TGTGCCAGCAGCTTCGTGTCTCCTAGGTCCGCAGATACGCAGTATTTT. Its protein is CASSFVSPRSADTQYF.

This clonotype was observed many times. This chain uses TRBV11-2 with TRBJ2-2; 12 bases line up with TRBD2. The ends lost 5 bases at V and 5 bases at J; junction bases unmatched: 6. CDR1 and CDR2 (germline): SGHAT, FQNNGV. The CDR3 has 16 amino acids. The DNA for the CDR3 is TGTGCCAGCAGCCTATGGCTAGCGGGAGGGACCGGGGAGCTGTTTTTT. Its protein is CASSLWLAGGTGELFF. The full variable domain, in which reference TRBV11-2 and TRBJ2-2 provide the parts outside the CDR3, is EAGVAQSPRYKIIEKRQSVAFWCNPISGHATLYWYQQILGQGPKLLIQFQNNGVVDDSQLPKDRFSAERLKGVDSTLKIQPAKLEDSAVYLCASSLWLAGGTGELFFGEGSRLTVL.

This clonotype was seen only a few times. The chain uses TRBV29-1 and TRBJ1-2, with D possibly TRBD1 on 5 matching bases. The CDR3 is 12 residues long. Deletions cut 0 bases from V and 8 bases from J, with 10 bases between. Germline-derived CDR1 and CDR2 are SQVTM and ANQGSEA. This CDR3 is CSVEDWGKGYTF. The CDR3 nucleotides are TGCAGCGTTGAAGATTGGGGGAAGGGCTACACCTTC.

This clonotype showed up many times. CDR3: CASFRGQGNTEAFF. The CDR3 DNA sequence: TGTGCCAGCTTCAGGGGGCAGGGAAACACTGAAGCTTTCTTT. This rearrangement joins TRBV2 to TRBJ1-1; 8 bases are shared with TRBD1. V lost 8 bases and J lost 2; bases outside the gene matches: 7. Germline V gene sequence: CDR1 SNHLY, CDR2 FYNNEI. This CDR3 spans 14 amino acids.

For this clonotype: This may be a read error: a much more frequent sequence differs by one nucleotide. The rearrangement uses TRBV11-1 and TRBJ2-7; D possibly corresponds to TRBD2 (5 bases). The CDR3 contains 15 residues. Germline lookup yields CDR1 SGHAT and CDR2 FQDESV (reference sequence). The V and J ends lost 3 bases and 9 bases respectively, with 21 bases between them. This CDR3 is CASSLDGLGDRGQYF. As DNA, the CDR3 is TGTGCCAGCAGCTTGGACGGACTCGGGGATCGGGGGCAGTACTTC.

This clonotype was found many times. V usage is TRBV11-3 and J usage is TRBJ1-4, with D tentatively TRBD1 (5 bases). V dropped 3 bases and J dropped 3 bases, with 8 bases sitting between them. CDR3 length: 14 residues. Germline V gives CDR1 SGHNT, CDR2 YENEEA. CDR3 region: CASSLGRSNEKLFF. CDR3 nucleotides: TGTGCCAGCAGCTTGGGACGTTCTAATGAAAAACTGTTTTTT.